The clone carrying this TCR beta chain was seen just once. What it binds is unknown. PCR involved 60 Vbeta and 13 Jbeta primers. Measured with immunoSEQ multiplex PCR; TCRdb has only the in-frame clones, and not every one. Of 150,000 to 200,000 clones listed, 80% to 85% were seen once; the top ten hold about 3.8%. This sample is part of a study of cytomegalovirus exposure and HLA in healthy donors. General study points: According to reports, the classifier identified cytomegalovirus status with high specificity and sensitivity. An observed cluster of highly shared sequence variants was recorded as a likely sequencing artifact.

Trimming took 8 bases from V and 4 from J, leaving 14 bases between them. The CDR3 length is 12 residues. Germline V gene data show CDR1 as GTSNPN and CDR2 as SVGIG (reference sequence). The receptor was derived from a man aged 45-60 years in good health and CMV-seropositive. The chain joins TRBV30 to TRBJ1-2; D is unclear. Sequencing used PBMCs. DNA for the CDR3: TGTGCCGGAGCCGGTACCGGCTATGGCTACACCTTC. Translation gives CAGAGTGYGYTF.